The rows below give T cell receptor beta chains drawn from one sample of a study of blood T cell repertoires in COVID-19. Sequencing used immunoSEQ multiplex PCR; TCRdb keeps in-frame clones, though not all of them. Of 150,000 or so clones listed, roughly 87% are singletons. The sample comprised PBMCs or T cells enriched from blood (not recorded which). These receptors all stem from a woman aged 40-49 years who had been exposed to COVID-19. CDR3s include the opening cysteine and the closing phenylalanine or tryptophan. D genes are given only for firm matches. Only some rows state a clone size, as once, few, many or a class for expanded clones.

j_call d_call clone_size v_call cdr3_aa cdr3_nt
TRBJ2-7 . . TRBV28 CASSSTGYEQYF TGTGCCAGCAGTTCTACAGGTTACGAGCAGTACTTC
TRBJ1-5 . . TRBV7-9 CASSPGAGGPQHF TGTGCCAGCAGCCCGGGTGCGGGCGGGCCCCAGCATTTT
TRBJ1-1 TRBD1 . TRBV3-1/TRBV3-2 CASSPIPGQVEFVAFF TGTGCCAGCAGCCCGATTCCGGGACAGGTCGAATTCGTAGCTTTCTTT
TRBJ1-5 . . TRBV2 CASSRTASNQPQHF TGTGCCAGCAGTCGGACAGCTAGCAATCAGCCCCAGCATTTT
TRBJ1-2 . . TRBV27 CASSLQGHSDGYTF TGTGCCAGCAGTTTACAGGGACACTCGGATGGCTACACCTTC
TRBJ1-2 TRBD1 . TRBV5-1 CASSPDRGIRGYTF TGCGCCAGCAGCCCCGACAGGGGAATAAGAGGCTACACCTTC
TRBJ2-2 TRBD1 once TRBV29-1 CSVEGTGRTGELFF TGCAGCGTGGAGGGGACAGGCCGAACCGGGGAGCTGTTTTTT
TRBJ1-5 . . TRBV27 CASSPLGGVNQPQHF TGTGCCAGCAGTCCGCTTGGGGGGGTCAATCAGCCCCAGCATTTT
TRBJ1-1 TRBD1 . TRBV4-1 CASSQALPGQGAMNTEAFF TGCGCCAGCAGCCAAGCCCTTCCGGGACAGGGGGCTATGAACACTGAAGCTTTCTTT
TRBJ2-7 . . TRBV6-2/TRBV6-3 CASSRQAAYEQYF TGTGCCAGCAGTCGGCAGGCAGCCTACGAGCAGTACTTC
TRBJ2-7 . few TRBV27 CASSQPSDEQYF TGTGCCAGCAGTCAGCCTAGCGACGAGCAGTACTTC
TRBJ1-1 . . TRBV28 CASSLLQVHAEAFF TGTGCCAGCAGTTTATTGCAGGTACACGCTGAAGCTTTCTTT
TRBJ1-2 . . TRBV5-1 CASSVSGVTGYTF TGCGCCAGCAGCGTTTCAGGGGTAACGGGCTACACCTTC
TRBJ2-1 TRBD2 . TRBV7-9 CASSLQGTSGLHNEQFF TGTGCCAGCAGCTTACAAGGGACTAGCGGGCTGCACAATGAGCAGTTCTTC
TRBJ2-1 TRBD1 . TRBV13 CASTLQGQNYNEQFF TGTGCCAGCACCCTACAGGGGCAGAACTACAATGAGCAGTTCTTC
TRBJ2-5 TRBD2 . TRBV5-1 CASRTSGGRETQYF TGCGCCAGTAGGACTAGCGGGGGAAGGGAGACCCAGTACTTC
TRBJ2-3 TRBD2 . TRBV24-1 CATSGSAAPGLALTQYF TGTGCCACCAGTGGGTCGGCAGCACCGGGACTAGCGTTAACGCAGTATTTT
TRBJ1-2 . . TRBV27 CAIRDIGGYTF TGTGCCATACGGGACATAGGTGGCTACACCTTC
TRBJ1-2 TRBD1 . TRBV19 CASRTDRVRGYTF TGTGCCAGTAGGACGGACAGGGTGCGTGGCTACACCTTC
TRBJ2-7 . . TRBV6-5 CASRGALGEQYF TGTGCCAGCAGGGGGGCCTTAGGGGAGCAGTACTTC
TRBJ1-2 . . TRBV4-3 CASSQTTRQRGYTF TGCGCCAGCAGCCAGACAACCCGACAGCGCGGCTACACCTTC
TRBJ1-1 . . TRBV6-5 CASSYSIGLGAFF TGTGCCAGCAGTTACTCTATAGGTCTAGGAGCTTTCTTT
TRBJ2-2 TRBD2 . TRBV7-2 CASSEGGLAGGGELFF TGTGCCAGCAGCGAAGGGGGACTAGCGGGAGGCGGGGAGCTGTTTTTT
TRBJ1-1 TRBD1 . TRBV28 CASSFRQGRSTEAFF TGTGCCAGCAGTTTCAGACAGGGCCGGAGCACTGAAGCTTTCTTT
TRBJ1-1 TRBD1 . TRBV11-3 CASSAGGTTEAFF TGTGCCAGCAGCGCAGGGGGGACCACTGAAGCTTTCTTT
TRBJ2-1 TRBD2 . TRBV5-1 CASSLPGTSGTSENEQFF TGCGCCAGCAGCTTGCCGGGGACTAGCGGGACCTCTGAAAATGAGCAGTTCTTC
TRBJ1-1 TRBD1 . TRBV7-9 CASSRTRDRGPNTEAFF TGTGCCAGCAGCCGCACCCGGGACAGGGGGCCGAACACTGAAGCTTTCTTT
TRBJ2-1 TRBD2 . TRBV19 CASSPRWGGNEQFF TGTGCCAGTAGTCCCCGTTGGGGGGGGAATGAGCAGTTCTTC
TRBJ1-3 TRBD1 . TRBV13 CASSPKGQGRDTIYF TGTGCCAGCAGCCCGAAGGGACAGGGGAGAGACACCATATATTTT
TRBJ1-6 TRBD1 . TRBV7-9 CASSLPRGNSPLHF TGTGCCAGCAGCTTACCCAGGGGGAATTCACCCCTCCACTTT
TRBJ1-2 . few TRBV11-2 CASKESGNYGYTF TGTGCCAGCAAAGAATCAGGGAACTATGGCTACACCTTC
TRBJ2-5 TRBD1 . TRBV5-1 CASSPTGYEETQYF TGCGCCAGCAGTCCGACAGGGTATGAAGAGACCCAGTACTTC
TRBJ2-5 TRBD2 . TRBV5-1 CASSLEASGGKTETQYF TGCGCCAGCAGCTTGGAGGCTAGCGGGGGTAAAACAGAGACCCAGTACTTC
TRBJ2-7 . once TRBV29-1 CSVEVSLEGEQYF TGCAGCGTTGAGGTCTCTCTCGAGGGCGAGCAGTACTTC
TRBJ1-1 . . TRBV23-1 CASSQSGDLTEAFF TGCGCCAGCAGTCAATCAGGGGATCTCACTGAAGCTTTCTTT
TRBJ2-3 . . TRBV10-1 CASSGGTDTQYF TGCGCCAGCAGTGGAGGCACAGATACGCAGTATTTT
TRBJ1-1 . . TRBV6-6 CASRPGNFDYTEAFF TGTGCCAGCAGGCCAGGGAATTTTGATTACACTGAAGCTTTCTTT